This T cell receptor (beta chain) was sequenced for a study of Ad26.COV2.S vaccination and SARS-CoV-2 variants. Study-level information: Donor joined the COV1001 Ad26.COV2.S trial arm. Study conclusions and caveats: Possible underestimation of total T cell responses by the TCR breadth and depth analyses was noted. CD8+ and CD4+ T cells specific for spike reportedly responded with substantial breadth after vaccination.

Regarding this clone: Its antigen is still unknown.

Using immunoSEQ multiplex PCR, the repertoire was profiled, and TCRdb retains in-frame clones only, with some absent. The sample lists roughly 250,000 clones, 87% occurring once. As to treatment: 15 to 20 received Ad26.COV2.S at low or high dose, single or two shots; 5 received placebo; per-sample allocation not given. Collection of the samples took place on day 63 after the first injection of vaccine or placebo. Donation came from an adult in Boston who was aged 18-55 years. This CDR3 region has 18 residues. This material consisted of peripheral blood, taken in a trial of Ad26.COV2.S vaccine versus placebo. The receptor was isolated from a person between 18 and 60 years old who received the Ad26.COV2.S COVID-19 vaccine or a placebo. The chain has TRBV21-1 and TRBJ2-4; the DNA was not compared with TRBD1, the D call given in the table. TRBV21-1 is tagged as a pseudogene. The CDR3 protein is CASSKECQGYRDKNIQYF. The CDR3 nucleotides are TGTGCCAGCAGCAAAGAGTGTCAGGGTTATAGGGACAAAAACATTCAGTACTTC.